A selection of T cell receptor beta chains follows, all from one sample in a study of T cells in Graves' hyperthyroidism and ophthalmopathy. TCRdb itself ran the multiplex PCR reads through MiXCR, one entry per CDR3 protein. Counted here are some 740,000 distinct CDR3 sequences, around 13% occurring once; the ten biggest clones make up 10%. The material sequenced was blood. These receptors originate from a woman in her late teens or twenties with Graves' hyperthyroidism. The CDR3 runs from the conserved cysteine through the conserved F or W. D genes are given only for firm matches. Rows give clone size only sometimes, using once, few, many, or a class for an expanded clone.

d_call: TRBD1; v_call: TRBV9; j_call: TRBJ2-2; clone_size: few; cdr3_nt: TGTGCCAGCAGCGTCCTCGCGTCCGGACAGGGTAACACCGGGGAGCTGTTTTTT; cdr3_aa: CASSVLASGQGNTGELFF
d_call: -; v_call: TRBV4-3; j_call: TRBJ1-1; clone_size: few; cdr3_nt: TGCGCCAGCAGCCAGGGACCGCTTATGAACACTGAAGCTTTCTTT; cdr3_aa: CASSQGPLMNTEAFF
d_call: -; v_call: TRBV27; j_call: TRBJ2-1; clone_size: many; cdr3_nt: TGTGCCAGCAGTTTCAACTCCGGGAACAATGAGCAGTTCTTC; cdr3_aa: CASSFNSGNNEQFF
d_call: -; v_call: TRBV7-2; j_call: TRBJ2-1; clone_size: -; cdr3_nt: TGTGCCAGCAGCTACCAAGCTGGGGGTTTCGATAATGAGCAGTTCTTC; cdr3_aa: CASSYQAGGFDNEQFF
d_call: TRBD1; v_call: TRBV2; j_call: TRBJ1-2; clone_size: many; cdr3_nt: TGTGCCAGCGGATTATCCGGGACAGGGACTGGCTACACCTTC; cdr3_aa: CASGLSGTGTGYTF
d_call: TRBD1; v_call: TRBV6-1; j_call: TRBJ2-7; clone_size: few; cdr3_nt: TGTGCCAGCAGACGGGACAGGAAAGCCTACGAGCAGTACTTC; cdr3_aa: CASRRDRKAYEQYF
d_call: TRBD1; v_call: TRBV12-3/TRBV12-4; j_call: TRBJ2-3; clone_size: many; cdr3_nt: TGTGCCAGCAGCCCCTCAGGGGGCAGAACAGATACGCAGTATTTT; cdr3_aa: CASSPSGGRTDTQYF
d_call: -; v_call: TRBV18; j_call: TRBJ2-5; clone_size: many; cdr3_nt: TGTGCCAGCTCACCCGCAGTCGAGACCCAGTACTTC; cdr3_aa: CASSPAVETQYF
d_call: -; v_call: TRBV7-9; j_call: TRBJ1-5; clone_size: few; cdr3_nt: TGTGCCAGCAGCGTCGAGGGTTATCAGCCCCAGCATTTT; cdr3_aa: CASSVEGYQPQHF
d_call: TRBD1; v_call: TRBV20-1; j_call: TRBJ1-5; clone_size: many; cdr3_nt: TGCAGTGCCGCAGGGGGCAGCAATCAGCCCCAGCATTTT; cdr3_aa: CSAAGGSNQPQHF
d_call: TRBD2; v_call: TRBV6-2/TRBV6-3; j_call: TRBJ2-7; clone_size: many; cdr3_nt: TGTGCCAGCAGTTACTCTTCCGGGAGGGCCTCGGACGAGCAGTACTTC; cdr3_aa: CASSYSSGRASDEQYF
d_call: -; v_call: TRBV5-6; j_call: TRBJ2-3; clone_size: many; cdr3_nt: TGTGCCAGCAGCTTGGCGGGGTGGGGGTCAAGGGAAGGAGATACGCAGTATTTT; cdr3_aa: CASSLAGWGSREGDTQYF
d_call: -; v_call: TRBV7-9; j_call: TRBJ2-2; clone_size: -; cdr3_nt: TGTGCCAGCAGCTTAGGAGGGCAGGACACCGGGGAGCTGTTTTTT; cdr3_aa: CASSLGGQDTGELFF
d_call: TRBD2; v_call: TRBV6-2/TRBV6-3; j_call: TRBJ2-7; clone_size: many; cdr3_nt: TGTGCCAGCAGAGTTAGCGGGAACGCGAAGGAGCAGTACTTC; cdr3_aa: CASRVSGNAKEQYF
d_call: TRBD1; v_call: TRBV28; j_call: TRBJ2-1; clone_size: few; cdr3_nt: TGTGCCAGCAGTTGGGGGACAGGGTCGTTTGGTGAGCAGTTCTTC; cdr3_aa: CASSWGTGSFGEQFF
d_call: -; v_call: TRBV6-2/TRBV6-3; j_call: TRBJ1-1; clone_size: many; cdr3_nt: TGTGCCAGCAGCAACGGAGGAATGAACACTGAAGCTTTCTTT; cdr3_aa: CASSNGGMNTEAFF
d_call: -; v_call: TRBV30; j_call: TRBJ1-1; clone_size: many; cdr3_nt: TGTGCCTGGAGTGGCGCATTTGAAGACACTGAAGCTTTCTTT; cdr3_aa: CAWSGAFEDTEAFF
d_call: -; v_call: TRBV10-3; j_call: TRBJ2-7; clone_size: many; cdr3_nt: TGTGCCATCAGTGACAATGCAGGGGATATCCACGAGCAGTACTTC; cdr3_aa: CAISDNAGDIHEQYF
d_call: -; v_call: TRBV7-9; j_call: TRBJ2-7; clone_size: many; cdr3_nt: TGTGCCAGCAGCTTCGAGGGAGGAAGCTCCTACGAGCAGTACTTC; cdr3_aa: CASSFEGGSSYEQYF
d_call: -; v_call: TRBV18; j_call: TRBJ2-1; clone_size: many; cdr3_nt: TGTGCCAGCTCACCAGGGACATTCTACAATGAGCAGTTCTTC; cdr3_aa: CASSPGTFYNEQFF
d_call: TRBD2; v_call: TRBV3-1; j_call: TRBJ2-1; clone_size: -; cdr3_nt: TGTGCCAGCAGCCAAGATAGGGGTCTAGCGGAGTACAATGAGCAGTTCTTC; cdr3_aa: CASSQDRGLAEYNEQFF
d_call: -; v_call: TRBV28; j_call: TRBJ2-3; clone_size: many; cdr3_nt: TGTGCCAGCAGTTTATGGTCCTCGGGACAAGGATTGAGCACAGATACGCAGTATTTT; cdr3_aa: CASSLWSSGQGLSTDTQYF
d_call: TRBD2; v_call: TRBV5-8; j_call: TRBJ2-3; clone_size: many; cdr3_nt: TGTGCCAGCCACCGGGGACTAGCGGGAGCTACAGATACGCAGTATTTT; cdr3_aa: CASHRGLAGATDTQYF
d_call: -; v_call: TRBV11-2; j_call: TRBJ2-5; clone_size: -; cdr3_nt: TGTGCCAGCAGCCGCGGGCCGGGCATTATTGAGGCCCAGTACTTC; cdr3_aa: CASSRGPGIIEAQYF
d_call: TRBD1; v_call: TRBV27; j_call: TRBJ1-2; clone_size: -; cdr3_nt: TGTGCCAGCAGTGCACTGACAGGGGGCGGATATGGCTACACCTTC; cdr3_aa: CASSALTGGGYGYTF
d_call: TRBD2; v_call: TRBV12-3/TRBV12-4; j_call: TRBJ2-1; clone_size: many; cdr3_nt: TGTGCCAGCAGTCTGCGGGGGAGCTCCTACAATGAGCAGTTCTTC; cdr3_aa: CASSLRGSSYNEQFF
d_call: -; v_call: TRBV7-2; j_call: TRBJ2-5; clone_size: many; cdr3_nt: TGTGCCAGCAGCTTATTCCAAGAGACCCAGTACTTC; cdr3_aa: CASSLFQETQYF
d_call: -; v_call: TRBV4-1; j_call: TRBJ1-5; clone_size: -; cdr3_nt: TGCGCCAGCAGCCTCTTTTCTAGCAGGACAGTAAGCAATCAGCCCCAGCATTTT; cdr3_aa: CASSLFSSRTVSNQPQHF
d_call: -; v_call: TRBV11-3; j_call: TRBJ1-2; clone_size: -; cdr3_nt: TGTGCCAGCAGCTTAACAAGGGGCCCTTATGGCTACACCTTC; cdr3_aa: CASSLTRGPYGYTF
d_call: TRBD2; v_call: TRBV7-9; j_call: TRBJ2-3; clone_size: many; cdr3_nt: TGTGCCAGCATCCAGCGGGAGAATACGGATACGCAGTATTTT; cdr3_aa: CASIQRENTDTQYF
d_call: -; v_call: TRBV6-1; j_call: TRBJ1-1; clone_size: many; cdr3_nt: TGTGCCAGCAGCCCTGCTGGGAGCGCGAACACTGAAGCTTTCTTT; cdr3_aa: CASSPAGSANTEAFF
d_call: TRBD1; v_call: TRBV7-2; j_call: TRBJ2-7; clone_size: many; cdr3_nt: TGTGCCAGCAGCTTATTAGGGACAGTTAAATACTACGAGCAGTACTTC; cdr3_aa: CASSLLGTVKYYEQYF
d_call: -; v_call: TRBV24-1; j_call: TRBJ1-2; clone_size: -; cdr3_nt: TGTGCCACCAGTGACCCCTCAGGGAACCAGTATGGCTACACCTTC; cdr3_aa: CATSDPSGNQYGYTF
d_call: TRBD2; v_call: TRBV7-9; j_call: TRBJ2-1; clone_size: -; cdr3_nt: TGTGCCAGCAGCGGTGGGGCTAGCGGGACCAATGAGCAGTTCTTC; cdr3_aa: CASSGGASGTNEQFF
d_call: -; v_call: TRBV6-6; j_call: TRBJ1-5; clone_size: many; cdr3_nt: TGTGCCAGCAGTTCTCAGTATAGCAATCAGCCCCAGCATTTT; cdr3_aa: CASSSQYSNQPQHF
d_call: TRBD1; v_call: TRBV13; j_call: TRBJ2-7; clone_size: many; cdr3_nt: TGTGCCAGCAGCTTAATAGGGACAGGGTCTCCAAAAGCCTACGAGCAGTACTTC; cdr3_aa: CASSLIGTGSPKAYEQYF
d_call: -; v_call: TRBV5-1; j_call: TRBJ2-1; clone_size: many; cdr3_nt: TGCGCCAGCCGGAGTAGGGACAATGAGCAGTTCTTC; cdr3_aa: CASRSRDNEQFF